This note documents a single T cell receptor beta chain sequence. This record comes from a study of control samples from healthy donors and cancer patients. The V gene's germline CDR1 is PRHDT and CDR2 FYEKMQ (reference sequence). This CDR3 spans 15 amino acids. The V end was cut by 0 bases, the J end by 3 bases, with 11 bases between. Some clones are missing from TCRdb's copy, which holds only in-frame ones; the method was immunoSEQ multiplex PCR. This table has about 160,000 clones, roughly 89% appearing once. What was sequenced was blood. The rearrangement joins TRBV13 to TRBJ1-2, with a possible D match to TRBD1 (5 bases). The clonotype comes from a man in his thirties or forties in good health. For the CDR3, the DNA is TGTGCCAGCAGCTTAGGGAAAGGGGTCGACTATGGCTACACCTTC. Its translation is CASSLGKGVDYGYTF.